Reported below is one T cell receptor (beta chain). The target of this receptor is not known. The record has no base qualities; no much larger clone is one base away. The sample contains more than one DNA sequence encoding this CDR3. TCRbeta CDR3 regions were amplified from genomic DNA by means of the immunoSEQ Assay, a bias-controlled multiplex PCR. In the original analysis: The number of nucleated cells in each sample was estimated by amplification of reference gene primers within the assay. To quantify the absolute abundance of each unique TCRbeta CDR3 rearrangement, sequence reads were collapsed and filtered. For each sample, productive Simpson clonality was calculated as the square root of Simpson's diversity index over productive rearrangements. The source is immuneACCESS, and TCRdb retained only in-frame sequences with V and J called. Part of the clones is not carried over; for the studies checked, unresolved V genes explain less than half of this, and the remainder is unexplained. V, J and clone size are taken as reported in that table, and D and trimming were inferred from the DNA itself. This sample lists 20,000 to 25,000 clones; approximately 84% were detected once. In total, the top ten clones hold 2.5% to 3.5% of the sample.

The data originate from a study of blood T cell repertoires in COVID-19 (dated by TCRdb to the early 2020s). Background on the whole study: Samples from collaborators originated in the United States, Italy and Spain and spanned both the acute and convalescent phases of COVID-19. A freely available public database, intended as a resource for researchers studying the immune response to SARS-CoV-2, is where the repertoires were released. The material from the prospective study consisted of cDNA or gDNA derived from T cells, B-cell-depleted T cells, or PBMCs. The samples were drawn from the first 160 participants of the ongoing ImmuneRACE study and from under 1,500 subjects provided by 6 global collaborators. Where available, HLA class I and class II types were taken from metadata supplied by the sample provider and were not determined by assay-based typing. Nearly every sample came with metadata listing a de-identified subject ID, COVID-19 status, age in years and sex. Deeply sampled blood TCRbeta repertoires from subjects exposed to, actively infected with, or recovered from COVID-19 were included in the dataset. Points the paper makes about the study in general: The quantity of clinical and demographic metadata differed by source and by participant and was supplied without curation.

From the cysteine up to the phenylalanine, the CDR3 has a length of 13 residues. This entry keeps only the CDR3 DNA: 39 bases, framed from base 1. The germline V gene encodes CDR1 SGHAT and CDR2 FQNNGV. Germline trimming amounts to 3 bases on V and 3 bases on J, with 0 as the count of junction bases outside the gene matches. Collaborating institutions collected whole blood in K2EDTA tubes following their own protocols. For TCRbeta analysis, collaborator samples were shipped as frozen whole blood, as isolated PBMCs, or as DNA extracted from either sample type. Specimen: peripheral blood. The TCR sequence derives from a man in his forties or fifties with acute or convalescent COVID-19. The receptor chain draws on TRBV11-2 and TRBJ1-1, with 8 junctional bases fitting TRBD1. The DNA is TGTGCCAGCAGCTTGGACAGGGACACTGAAGCTTTCTTT. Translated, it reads CASSLDRDTEAFF.